The 15 T cell receptor beta chains listed next were all sequenced from one sample in a study of long-term antiretroviral therapy in people with HIV. An immunoSEQ assay, version v3.0, was performed at survey level. Here immunoSEQ multiplex PCR was the method, and the copy in TCRdb shows in-frame clones only, minus some. The table records tens of thousands of clones, approximately 88% of them present only once. The sequences come from unsorted PBMCs, collected around 4.3 years after starting antiretroviral therapy. These receptors came from a man aged 25 to 40 with HIV.

The V call is TRBV6-1, the J call TRBJ2-7; maybe TRBD2 (5 bases). In germline, CDR1 is MNHNS, CDR2 SASEGT. The V gene lost 2 bases and the J gene lost 4 bases, with 12 bases spanning the gap. The CDR3 length is 14 residues. This CDR3 reads CASSELRELYEQYF. CDR3 coding DNA: TGTGCCAGCAGTGAACTGAGGGAGTTGTACGAGCAGTACTTC.

The genes are TRBV19 and TRBJ1-1; D is unclear. The CDR3 spans 12 residues. With 3 bases removed from V and 6 bases from J, the gap between germline ends came to 8 bases. Germline CDR1 reads LNHDA; CDR2 reads SQIVND (reference sequence). The CDR3 sequence is CASSISAAEAFF. DNA for the CDR3: TGTGCCAGTAGTATTTCGGCCGCTGAAGCTTTCTTT.

The chain employs TRBV9 and TRBJ2-7; D not resolved. The CDR3 has 13 amino acids. Germline V gene data show CDR1 as SGDLS and CDR2 as YYNGEE. V was trimmed by 2 bases and J by 4 bases, leaving 10 bases between them. The CDR3 DNA sequence: TGTGCCAGCAGCGTCCCCTGGTCTTACGAGCAGTACTTC. Its translation: CASSVPWSYEQYF.

This clone was counted a single time. The rearrangement uses TRBV19 and TRBJ2-1; 9 nucleotides align to TRBD2. CDR1 is LNHDA, CDR2 SQIVND, per germline (reference sequence). CDR3 length: 17 residues. V shed 2 bases, J shed 2 bases, and the junction held 7 bases outside the gene matches. The CDR3 coding sequence is TGTGCCAGTAGTATAAAAAGCGGCGGGGGGGCCTACAATGAGCAGTTCTTC. This encodes CASSIKSGGGAYNEQFF.

Sample share makes this clone large. V usage is TRBV6-5 and J usage is TRBJ1-6; TRBD1 agrees at 7 bases. The germline gives CDR1 MNHEY, CDR2 SVGAGI. The V gene end was trimmed by 8 bases and the J gene end by 7 bases; junction bases not matched to a gene: 8. The CDR3 totals 14 residues. CDR3 in amino acids: CASQTGQKNSPLHF. The CDR3 DNA is TGTGCCAGCCAGACGGGACAGAAGAATTCACCCCTCCACTTT.

The chain uses TRBV10-2 and TRBJ2-7; D may be TRBD2 (7 bases). CDR3 length: 14 residues. Trimming shortened V by 3 bases and J by 3 bases, and 12 bases separated the two germline ends. Germline V gene sequence: CDR1 WSHSY, CDR2 SAAADI. The CDR3 sequence: CASSDRGAIYEQYF. The CDR3 coding sequence is TGCGCCAGCAGTGATCGGGGGGCCATCTACGAGCAGTACTTC.

This chain connects TRBV19 to TRBJ2-7, with 11 bases lining up with TRBD2. This CDR3 has 15 amino acids. The germline V gene encodes CDR1 LNHDA and CDR2 SQIVND (reference sequence). V lost 2 bases and J lost 4; bases outside the gene matches: 4. CDR3 bases: TGTGCCAGTAGTATATCTGGGACTAGCGGATACGAGCAGTACTTC. Its protein is CASSISGTSGYEQYF.

The chain uses TRBV6-5 and TRBJ2-1; D is uncertain. Germline CDR1 is MNHEY and CDR2 is SVGAGI. Trimming shortened V by 5 bases and J by 0 bases, and 11 bases separated the two germline ends. The CDR3 is made up of 15 amino acids. The CDR3 region has the DNA TGTGCCAGCAGTCCCGGCCTCGGCTCCTACAATGAGCAGTTCTTC. Its protein product is CASSPGLGSYNEQFF.

The table lists this clone with a few counts. Other DNA sequences of this sample code for an identical CDR3. The chain joins TRBV9 to TRBJ2-7; D unresolved. V lost 0 bases to trimming and J lost 4 bases, with 5 bases between them. There are 12 residues in the CDR3. Looked up from germline, CDR1 is SGDLS and CDR2 is YYNGEE. The CDR3, as DNA: TGTGCCAGCAGCGTAGGTTCGTACGAGCAGTACTTC. Translating gives CASSVGSYEQYF. Full variable domain (remainder filled in from reference TRBV9 and TRBJ2-7): DSGVTQTPKHLITATGQRVTLRCSPRSGDLSVYWYQQSLDQGLQFLIQYYNGEERAKGNILERFSAQQFPDLHSELNLSSLELGDSALYFCASSVGSYEQYFGPGTRLTVT.

The chain combines TRBV2 with TRBJ2-6; TRBD1 matches at 10 bases. The V and J ends lost 5 bases and 0 bases, in that order; junction bases with no gene match: 4. CDR3 length: 17 amino acids. CDR1 SNHLY and CDR2 FYNNEI come from the germline V gene. The CDR3 protein is CASSRDRGASGANVLTF. DNA for the CDR3: TGTGCCAGCAGTCGGGACAGGGGAGCCTCTGGGGCCAACGTCCTGACTTTC.

This rearrangement joins TRBV6-6 to TRBJ1-2, with 9 bases identical to TRBD1. CDR3 length: 14 amino acids. Germline V gene sequence: CDR1 MNHNY, CDR2 SVGAGI (reference sequence). V dropped 5 bases and J dropped 2; count of bases not matched to a gene: 3. CDR3 protein: CASSTGTGNYGYTF. The CDR3 bases are TGTGCCAGCAGTACCGGGACAGGGAACTATGGCTACACCTTC.

The genes are TRBV7-2 and TRBJ1-1; a weak D match, TRBD1 (5 bases). This CDR3 has 14 residues. CDR1 is SGHTA, CDR2 FQGNSA, per germline. Trimming shortened V by 3 bases and J by 13 bases, and 21 bases separated the two germline ends. CDR3 loop: CASSFSPTDRAGFF. CDR3 DNA sequence: TGTGCCAGCAGCTTTTCGCCGACAGATCGCGCGGGTTTCTTT.

The chain combines TRBV13 with TRBJ2-1; maybe TRBD2 (6 bases). Germline assignment: CDR1 PRHDT and CDR2 FYEKMQ (reference sequence). The V gene lost 2 bases and the J gene lost 9 bases, with 11 bases spanning the gap. There are 13 residues in the CDR3. The CDR3: CASSLSAGTEQFF. The CDR3 region has the DNA TGTGCCAGCAGCTTATCTGCGGGAACTGAGCAGTTCTTC.

The V call is TRBV2, the J call TRBJ1-5; D remains ambiguous. Germline CDR1 and CDR2: SNHLY and FYNNEI. V was trimmed by 5 bases and J by 3 bases, leaving 8 bases between them. CDR3 length: 13 amino acids. CDR3 residues: CASSRGHNQPQHF. The CDR3 DNA is TGTGCCAGCAGTCGAGGGCACAATCAGCCCCAGCATTTT.

This clone was detected only once. The chain couples TRBV30 to TRBJ1-1; 7 nucleotides line up with TRBD1. The CDR3 consists of 14 residues. Looked up from germline, CDR1 is GTSNPN and CDR2 is SVGIG (reference sequence). J gave up 4 bases and V 1 base, and 6 bases lay outside the gene matches. The CDR3 protein is CAWSDRGDITEAFF. The DNA of the CDR3 is TGTGCCTGGAGTGACAGGGGCGATATCACTGAAGCTTTCTTT.